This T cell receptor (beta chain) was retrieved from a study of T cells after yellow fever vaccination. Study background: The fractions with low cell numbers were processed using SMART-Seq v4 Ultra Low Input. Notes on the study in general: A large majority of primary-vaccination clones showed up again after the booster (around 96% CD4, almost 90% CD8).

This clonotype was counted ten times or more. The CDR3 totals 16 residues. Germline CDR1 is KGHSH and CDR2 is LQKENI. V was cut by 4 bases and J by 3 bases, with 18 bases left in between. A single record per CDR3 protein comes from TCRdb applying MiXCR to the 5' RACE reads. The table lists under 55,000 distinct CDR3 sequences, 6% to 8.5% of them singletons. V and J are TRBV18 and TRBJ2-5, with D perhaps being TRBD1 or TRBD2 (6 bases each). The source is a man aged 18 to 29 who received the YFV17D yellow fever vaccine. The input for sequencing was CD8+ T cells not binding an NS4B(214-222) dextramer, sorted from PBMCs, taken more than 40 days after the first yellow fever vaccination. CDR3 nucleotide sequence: TGTGCCAGCTCACGACTTCGGGGGCGGCTAGAAGAGACCCAGTACTTC. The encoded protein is CASSRLRGRLEETQYF.